This T cell receptor beta chain stems from a study of T cell responses to AZD1222 COVID-19 vaccine. The table came from immunoSEQ multiplex PCR; TCRdb's copy has only in-frame clones and leaves some out. This table has around 150,000 clones, about 91% appearing once. Trimming took off 0 bases at V and 4 bases at J, with 9 bases between the two ends. This CDR3 has 14 amino acids. In germline, CDR1 is LGHNA, CDR2 YSLEER. The receptor comes from an adult in good health. Source: peripheral blood, taken on day 0 of AZD1222 vaccination. The V call is TRBV4-3, the J call TRBJ1-2; D is uncertain. The CDR3 loop reads CASSQEGSSYGYTF. The CDR3 DNA follows: TGCGCCAGCAGCCAAGAGGGCAGTAGCTATGGCTACACCTTC.